The rows below give T cell receptor beta chains drawn from one sample of a study of brain T cells in children with intractable seizures. Assay used: immunoSEQ multiplex PCR; TCRdb lists only in-frame clones, some missing. The data hold 65,000 to 85,000 clones, with about 92% observed a single time. This specimen consisted of peripheral blood, obtained at surgery. The origin of the receptors is a boy under two years old with tuberous sclerosis and intractable seizures. The CDR3 runs from the conserved cysteine through the conserved F or W. Fields, in order: D gene, J gene, clone size, V gene, CDR3 DNA, CDR3 protein. A D gene is named only where the DNA matches it firmly. The size of a clone is reported for some rows only, either as once, few or many, or as a class for expanded clones.

D gene: TRBD1; J gene: TRBJ1-4; clone size: -; V gene: TRBV2; CDR3 DNA: TGTGCCAGCAGATCCCGGGACAGAGCTAATGAAAAACTGTTTTTT; CDR3 protein: CASRSRDRANEKLFF
D gene: -; J gene: TRBJ2-5; clone size: -; V gene: TRBV6-5; CDR3 DNA: TGTGCCAGCAGTTACTCTGGCAGTCAAGAGACCCAGTACTTC; CDR3 protein: CASSYSGSQETQYF
D gene: TRBD1; J gene: TRBJ2-1; clone size: once; V gene: TRBV5-1; CDR3 DNA: TGCGCCAGCAGCCCGGGACAGGGGGCGCGAAATGAGCAGTTCTTC; CDR3 protein: CASSPGQGARNEQFF
D gene: -; J gene: TRBJ2-7; clone size: -; V gene: TRBV13; CDR3 DNA: TGTGCCAGCAGCTTATCTCCGGTAATCTACGAGCAGTACTTC; CDR3 protein: CASSLSPVIYEQYF
D gene: -; J gene: TRBJ2-3; clone size: -; V gene: TRBV3-1/TRBV3-2; CDR3 DNA: TGTGCCAGCAGCGGGCCACCCGGAGGGGATACGCAGTATTTT; CDR3 protein: CASSGPPGGDTQYF
D gene: -; J gene: TRBJ2-1; clone size: -; V gene: TRBV15; CDR3 DNA: TGTGCCACCAGCAGAGCAGGGGTAAGCGCAAACGATGAGCAGTTCTTC; CDR3 protein: CATSRAGVSANDEQFF
D gene: -; J gene: TRBJ2-5; clone size: -; V gene: TRBV28; CDR3 DNA: TGTGCCAGCAGTTTGGAGAGGGTCGGGGAGACCCAGTACTTC; CDR3 protein: CASSLERVGETQYF
D gene: TRBD1; J gene: TRBJ1-2; clone size: -; V gene: TRBV6-5; CDR3 DNA: TGTGCCAGCAGTTACTCGGGACAGGGCAAGAACTATGGCTACACCTTC; CDR3 protein: CASSYSGQGKNYGYTF
D gene: TRBD2; J gene: TRBJ2-1; clone size: -; V gene: TRBV5-1; CDR3 DNA: TGCGCCAGCAGCTCGACTAGCGGTGAGCAGTTCTTC; CDR3 protein: CASSSTSGEQFF
D gene: -; J gene: TRBJ1-2; clone size: -; V gene: TRBV7-9; CDR3 DNA: TGTGCCAGCAGCCTTGACGTAGCGTTCGGCTACACCTTC; CDR3 protein: CASSLDVAFGYTF
D gene: -; J gene: TRBJ2-2; clone size: -; V gene: TRBV7-2; CDR3 DNA: TGTGCCAGCAGCTTACAGGGGAAAGGGGCCGGGGAGCTGTTTTTT; CDR3 protein: CASSLQGKGAGELFF
D gene: -; J gene: TRBJ1-1; clone size: -; V gene: TRBV13; CDR3 DNA: TGTGCCAGCAGCCCAAATCCAGGTGGGAACCCTGAAGCTTTCTTT; CDR3 protein: CASSPNPGGNPEAFF
D gene: -; J gene: TRBJ2-3; clone size: -; V gene: TRBV5-1; CDR3 DNA: TGCGCCAGCAGCTTATTCAAGGGTTCCACAGATACGCAGTATTTT; CDR3 protein: CASSLFKGSTDTQYF
D gene: -; J gene: TRBJ1-1; clone size: -; V gene: TRBV10-3; CDR3 DNA: TGTGCCATCAGTGAGTACCAGGAGAACACTGAAGCTTTCTTT; CDR3 protein: CAISEYQENTEAFF
D gene: -; J gene: TRBJ2-3; clone size: -; V gene: TRBV6-1; CDR3 DNA: TGTGCCAGCAGTGCGGAATACGGGCATAGCACAGATACGCAGTATTTT; CDR3 protein: CASSAEYGHSTDTQYF
D gene: -; J gene: TRBJ2-5; clone size: -; V gene: TRBV27; CDR3 DNA: TGTGCCAGCAGTTTGACCCCCCAGGGAGAGACCCAGTACTTC; CDR3 protein: CASSLTPQGETQYF
D gene: -; J gene: TRBJ2-3; clone size: -; V gene: TRBV3-1/TRBV3-2; CDR3 DNA: TGTGCCAGCAGCCAAGATCTAGGGCAGACGAGCACAGATACGCAGTATTTT; CDR3 protein: CASSQDLGQTSTDTQYF
D gene: TRBD2; J gene: TRBJ2-7; clone size: -; V gene: TRBV18; CDR3 DNA: TGTGCCAGCTCACCCTGGACTAGCGACTCCTACGAGCAGTACTTC; CDR3 protein: CASSPWTSDSYEQYF
D gene: -; J gene: TRBJ1-1; clone size: -; V gene: TRBV4-1; CDR3 DNA: TGCGCCAGCAGCCAAGTATTTAGACAGTCGAACACTGAAGCTTTCTTT; CDR3 protein: CASSQVFRQSNTEAFF
D gene: -; J gene: TRBJ2-7; clone size: -; V gene: TRBV7-2; CDR3 DNA: TGTGCCAGCAGCCTCCCGGGATCCTACGAGCAGTACTTC; CDR3 protein: CASSLPGSYEQYF
D gene: -; J gene: TRBJ2-1; clone size: once; V gene: TRBV19; CDR3 DNA: TGTGCCAGTAGTTTGGGCAGGGGGGGTCATGAGCAGTTCTTC; CDR3 protein: CASSLGRGGHEQFF
D gene: TRBD1; J gene: TRBJ1-1; clone size: -; V gene: TRBV2; CDR3 DNA: TGTGCCAGCAGTGGACAGGGGTCTTATTATGAAGCTTTCTTT; CDR3 protein: CASSGQGSYYEAFF
D gene: -; J gene: TRBJ1-6; clone size: -; V gene: TRBV11-3; CDR3 DNA: TGTGCCAGCAGCTCAGGGTTGCAAAATTCACCCCTCCACTTT; CDR3 protein: CASSSGLQNSPLHF
D gene: TRBD1; J gene: TRBJ1-2; clone size: -; V gene: TRBV19; CDR3 DNA: TGTGCCAGTAGTACACGACAGGGCAGCGCTAATGGCTACACCTTC; CDR3 protein: CASSTRQGSANGYTF
D gene: -; J gene: TRBJ2-7; clone size: once; V gene: TRBV6-5; CDR3 DNA: TGTGCCACCATACTCCCCACCTTAAACTCCTACGAGCAGTACTTC; CDR3 protein: CATILPTLNSYEQYF
D gene: -; J gene: TRBJ1-4; clone size: once; V gene: TRBV11-3; CDR3 DNA: TGTGCCAGCAGTTTCGGGACACGAAATGAAAAACTGTTTTTT; CDR3 protein: CASSFGTRNEKLFF
D gene: TRBD2; J gene: TRBJ2-1; clone size: -; V gene: TRBV4-2; CDR3 DNA: TGTGCCAGCAGGCGATTTTTAGCGGGGGGCTCCAATGAGCAGTTCTTC; CDR3 protein: CASRRFLAGGSNEQFF
D gene: -; J gene: TRBJ1-2; clone size: -; V gene: TRBV3-1/TRBV3-2; CDR3 DNA: TGTGCCAGCAGCCAAGTTGAGTTTGTGGGGCAAAACTATGGCTACACCTTC; CDR3 protein: CASSQVEFVGQNYGYTF
D gene: TRBD1; J gene: TRBJ1-1; clone size: -; V gene: TRBV6-5; CDR3 DNA: TGTGCCAGCAGGGGTACAGGGGTCTTGGGAGCTTTCTTT; CDR3 protein: CASRGTGVLGAFF
D gene: -; J gene: TRBJ2-7; clone size: -; V gene: TRBV18; CDR3 DNA: TGTGCCAGCTCACTCGTCCTTGGTCAGGGCCCTTGGCACGAGCAGTACTTC; CDR3 protein: CASSLVLGQGPWHEQYF